The following is a T cell receptor beta chain sequence with its context. Its recognized antigen is unknown. No much larger clonotype is one base removed from it; base qualities were not supplied. This sample is drawn from a study of T cell responses to AZD1222 COVID-19 vaccine (dated by TCRdb to about 2021). General notes on the study: TCR sequencing was performed for 230 to 250 trial participants, of whom roughly 200 were given two doses of AZD1222 and 26 were given two doses of MenACWY control vaccine. Trial participants were enrolled by age into 18-55, 56-69 and 70-plus year subgroups, with approximately 160, 26 and 62 TCR-sequenced participants respectively. Broad study findings and their caveats: Reportedly, almost half of the unique spike-specific TCRs recognized epitopes lying outside the regions that are mutated in the B.1.351 and B.1.1.7 variants. Vaccine-associated CD4 TCRs spanned the whole spike protein, with dominant responses in regions 160-218 and 743-854. Spike-specific TCR breadth and depth rose significantly after two AZD1222 doses compared with day 0 and with MenACWY recipients. In the small 56-69-year group, the increase in depth fell short of significance, most likely because of low power. Participants were mostly white British, with more females than males. The authors suggested clonal diversity may have been underestimated. Only five or six AZD1222 recipients were SARS-CoV-2 seropositive at baseline, limiting conclusions about previously exposed vaccinees. Because no day 14 peak-response samples were available, repertoires were characterized only after the peak T cell response.

The CDR3 regions of human TCRbeta chains were subjected to immunosequencing. On the study's bioinformatics: Repertoire TCRs were checked for matches against a reference library of SARS-CoV-2-specific TCRs that had been generated using the MIRA antigen-specificity platform. Breadth was defined as the fraction of unique TCRs that were SARS-CoV-2-associated, and depth was defined as the fraction of total T cells that were SARS-CoV-2-associated. Using the MIRA data, every spike-specific TCR was mapped to the spike region that the TCR reacted to and assigned to either a CD4 or a CD8 class. Log10-transformed breadth and depth values were compared by one-way ANOVA with Sidak's multiple comparisons tests. As stored in TCRdb, this immuneACCESS dataset retains in-frame rearrangements with V and J assigned. A fraction of the clones does not appear; measured against another copy, unresolved V genes explain less than half of the discrepancy, and the remainder lacks a known reason. V and J calls and clone size are copied from that table; D and trimming were computed from the DNA. The table for this sample lists 65,000 to 70,000 clones; approximately 82% of them were counted only once. Clones ranked in the top ten supply approximately 25% of the sample.

V and J are truncated by 10 bases and 8 bases respectively, leaving an intervening sequence of 17 bases. Based on the germline V gene, the CDR1 and CDR2 sequences are MDHEN and SYDVKM. Inclusive of the bounding cysteine and phenylalanine, the CDR3 is 12 residues long. The retained sequence is limited to the CDR3, 36 bases, with the frame set at the first base. Reading the label with the study, this specimen's time point is: about 28 days (+/-7) after the second vaccine dose. AZD1222 recipients with second doses at about 4 weeks or about 12 weeks were pooled, because spike-specific TCR depth and breadth did not differ between schedules. Vaccinee samples were obtained from the UK trials COV001 and COV002, which included a single-blind randomized controlled phase 2/3 trial of AZD1222 (ChAdOx1 nCoV-19) in healthy adults. Trial participant PBMC samples were collected at day 0 and day 28 after the second dose for TCRbeta chain sequencing.

The V and J genes are TRBV28 and TRBJ1-1; the D region possibly corresponds to TRBD1 (5 bases align). The clonotype was recovered from an adult who received the AZD1222 COVID-19 vaccine. Specimen: peripheral blood, collected 28 days after the second AZD1222 dose. CDR3 protein: CAISPGKIEAFF. The DNA sequence is TGTGCCATTTCACCAGGGAAAATAGAAGCTTTCTTT.